These 25 T cell receptor beta chains share one sample of origin, sequenced in a study of low-dose radiotherapy and immunotherapy resistance in tumors. Noted time point: after trial treatment. As for treatment: LDRT plus nivolumab, ipilimumab, low-dose cyclophosphamide and aspirin (RACIN trial). TRAV and TRBV primers primed cDNA for both TCRalpha and TCRbeta. PCR amplification of the TCRs was performed with Phusion for 20 to 25 PCR cycles, and it relied on a constant-region primer together with a V-primer adapter. A single record per CDR3 protein comes from TCRdb applying MiXCR to the reads. This repertoire shows some 100,000 distinct CDR3 sequences, about 20% found once; its top ten account for approximately 4%. The starting material was PBMCs, obtained after low-dose radiotherapy plus immunotherapy. Source of these receptors: a male donor with prostate cancer.

Many counts were recorded for this clonotype. This rearrangement joins TRBV18 to TRBJ1-2; perhaps TRBD1 as D (6 bases). The CDR3 has 12 residues. Germline V gives CDR1 KGHSH, CDR2 LQKENI. Trimming removed 3 bases at V and 7 bases at J, with 9 bases between. The CDR3 sequence: CASSPDSSGYTF. As DNA, the CDR3 is TGTGCCAGCTCACCGGACAGCAGTGGCTACACCTTC.

The genes are TRBV12-3 or TRBV12-4 and TRBJ1-5; 9 nucleotides agree with TRBD1. J was trimmed by 0 bases and V by 6 bases; bases with no gene match: 3. The CDR3 is 15 amino acids. CDR3 coding DNA: TGTGCCAGCAGCTGGACAGGGGATAGCAATCAGCCCCAGCATTTT. This encodes CASSWTGDSNQPQHF.

This clonotype appeared many times. The chain recombines TRBV13 with TRBJ2-7; D call uncertain. The CDR3 totals 14 residues. Trimming left V 4 bases short and J 9 bases short, with 19 bases between. From germline, CDR1 is PRHDT and CDR2 FYEKMQ (reference sequence). CDR3 in amino acids: CASSSLLAQHGQYF. The CDR3 coding sequence is TGTGCCAGCAGCTCCCTCCTGGCCCAGCATGGGCAGTACTTC.

Notes on this clonotype: With a far larger clone one base away, a read error is the likely cause. The chain links TRBV29-1 to TRBJ2-1; 7 positions agree with TRBD2. Germline loops: CDR1 SQVTM, CDR2 ANQGSEA. The CDR3 spans 18 residues. CDR3 coding DNA: TGCAGTGCTAGAGGTCGGGTGAGGGCTCTGGGGGGGAACAATGAGCAGTTCTTC. Protein sequence: CSARGRVRALGGNNEQFF.

At least ten counts were recorded for this clonotype. This chain links TRBV7-9 with TRBJ1-5; D is undetermined. V was pared by 4 bases and J by 7 bases, with 14 bases between. The germline CDR1 and CDR2 sequences are SEHNR and FQNEAQ (reference sequence). The length of the CDR3 is 14 residues. The CDR3 region is CASSSDTFGQPQHF. The CDR3 nucleotides read TGTGCCAGCAGCTCCGATACCTTCGGGCAGCCCCAGCATTTT.

In this sample, this clonotype turned up many times. The chain carries TRBV11-2 and TRBJ2-3, with TRBD1 matching over 9 bases. Trimming cost V 8 bases and J 5 bases; bases outside gene matches: 8. In germline, CDR1 is SGHAT, CDR2 FQNNGV. The CDR3 covers 14 residues. This chain's CDR3 is CASRTGGWVDTQYF. The CDR3 nucleotides are TGTGCCAGCCGCACAGGGGGCTGGGTAGATACGCAGTATTTT.

This clonotype was observed a single time. The V gene is TRBV6-2 or TRBV6-3, the J gene TRBJ2-3; 7 bases are a match to TRBD1. The J segment lost 0 bases and the V segment lost 6 bases, leaving 12 bases of the junction unmatched. This CDR3 region has 17 residues. Germline CDR1 and CDR2: MNHEY and SVGEGT. CDR3 in amino acids: CASRDPGGPTSTDTQYF. The CDR3 bases are TGTGCCAGCAGGGACCCAGGGGGTCCAACTAGCACAGATACGCAGTATTTT.

About this clonotype itself: A far larger clone is a single base away, which makes a read error likely. This CDR3 is CVSARYSGSTDTQYF. The DNA of the CDR3 is TGTGTCAGCGCGCGGTATTCTGGGAGCACAGATACGCAGTATTTT. The chain employs TRBV6-6 and TRBJ2-3; D gene ambiguous. Per germline, CDR1 MNHNY and CDR2 SVGAGI (reference sequence). The CDR3 is 15 amino acids.

This clonotype has ten or more counts. The J gene is TRBJ2-1, the V gene TRBV24-1; D remains ambiguous. With 3 bases removed from V and 6 bases from J, the gap between germline ends came to 20 bases. In germline, CDR1 is KGHDR, CDR2 SFDVKD. CDR3 length equals 17 residues. The CDR3 reads CATSDHSSFSSPNEQFF. CDR3 DNA sequence: TGTGCCACCAGTGATCATAGTTCCTTTAGTAGCCCCAATGAGCAGTTCTTC.

The chain employs TRBV5-1 and TRBJ2-7; 8 bases agree with TRBD1. Germline CDR1 and CDR2: SGHRS and YFSETQ. V shed 0 bases and J 0 bases; nucleotides not matched to a gene: 5. This CDR3 comprises 16 residues. As DNA, the CDR3 is TGCGCCAGCAGCTTGGGGCGAGGACAGGGCTCCTACGAGCAGTACTTC. Encoded protein: CASSLGRGQGSYEQYF.

About this clonotype: A far larger clone is off by one base, so a read error is likely. The V call is TRBV6-8, the J call TRBJ2-2; D may be TRBD2 (6 bases). This CDR3 is built from 17 residues. Germline CDR1 MNHGY, CDR2 SAAAGT. The V gene lost 6 bases and the J gene lost 3 bases, with 20 bases spanning the gap. The CDR3 DNA is TGTGCCAGCAGCCGAAACAGCGGGTCAATTCACACCGGGGAGCTGTTTTTT. It specifies CASSRNSGSIHTGELFF.

This clonotype was found many times. This chain uses TRBV29-1 with TRBJ2-3; D is possibly TRBD2 (5 bases). The CDR3 covers 13 residues. The V end lost 7 bases, the J end lost 5 bases, and 16 bases lay between the germline ends. In germline, CDR1 is SQVTM, CDR2 ANQGSEA. CDR3 bases: TGCAGCGCCCGTCCGGGAAATGGAGATACGCAGTATTTT. It yields the protein CSARPGNGDTQYF.

There are many counts of this clonotype. J is TRBJ2-7 and V is TRBV19; a possible D gene is TRBD1 (6 bases). Trimming left V 1 base short and J 0 bases short, with 10 bases between. CDR3 length equals 15 residues. The germline CDR1 and CDR2 sequences are LNHDA and SQIVND (reference sequence). CDR3 protein: CASSIAGDTSYEQYF. In DNA form, the CDR3 reads TGTGCCAGTAGTATAGCTGGGGACACCTCCTACGAGCAGTACTTC.

About this clonotype: It is unclear where the CDR3 begins or ends on the DNA, so no DNA is shown, and the CDR3 is as TCRdb lists it. This CDR3 reads CASSQPRGRGDTGELFFFFF. This rearrangement joins TRBV14 to TRBJ2-2; the tabulated D call, TRBD1, remains unverified against the DNA. The CDR3 totals 20 residues, both ends included. Germline V gene lookup returns CDR1 SGHDN and CDR2 FVKESK.

This clonotype was picked up one time. The chain employs TRBV4-1 and TRBJ2-3; 16 nucleotides match TRBD2. Trimming took 3 bases from V and 6 from J; bases not matched to a gene: 9. The CDR3 spans 18 residues. CDR1 and CDR2 from the germline V gene are MGHRA and YSYEKL. The CDR3 region has the DNA TGCGCCAGCAGCCAGGCAACCGGGACTAGCGGGGGGGCGGATACGCAGTATTTT. This sequence encodes CASSQATGTSGGADTQYF.

This clonotype was seen repeatedly, ten times or more. This CDR3 reads CASSVETSGISEQFF. CDR3 nucleotide sequence: TGTGCCAGCAGTGTAGAGACTAGCGGTATCAGTGAGCAGTTCTTC. J is TRBJ2-1 and V is TRBV6-4; 9 nucleotides match TRBD2. The CDR3 extends over 15 amino acids. V lost 4 bases and J lost 9; bases outside the gene matches: 10. Germline V CDR1 and CDR2: MRHNA, SNTAGT.

This clonotype has at least ten counts. The chain employs TRBV20-1 and TRBJ1-6; unclear D gene. Germline assignment: CDR1 DFQATT and CDR2 SNEGSKA (reference sequence). This CDR3 is 13 amino acids long. Deletions cut 1 base from V and 8 bases from J, with 9 bases between. The CDR3: CSARAFTDSPLHF. CDR3 sequence (DNA): TGCAGTGCTAGAGCATTCACCGATTCACCCCTCCACTTT.

Ten or more counts support this clonotype. The rearrangement uses TRBV5-4 and TRBJ2-3, with 9 bases fitting TRBD2. Germline CDR1 reads SGHNT; CDR2 reads YYREEE (reference sequence). Trimming at V came to 5 bases and at J to 3 bases, leaving 7 bases not matched to a gene. The CDR3 is made up of 15 amino acids. The CDR3: CASRTGTSRTDTQYF. The DNA of the CDR3 is TGTGCCAGCAGAACCGGGACTAGCAGGACAGATACGCAGTATTTT.

With respect to this clonotype: A far more abundant clone sits one base away, making this likely a read error. V usage is TRBV4-2 and J usage is TRBJ2-1, with no clear D. The CDR3 runs to 12 residues. Germline CDR1 LGHNA, CDR2 YNFKEQ. V lost 0 bases, J lost 10 bases, and 7 bases lay in between. In DNA form, the CDR3 reads TGTGCCAGCAGCCAAGATCAATACGAGCAGTTCTTC. It codes for CASSQDQYEQFF.

This clonotype was counted only a few times. The chain is built from TRBV27 and TRBJ2-4, with 8 bases matching TRBD1. The V gene's germline CDR1 is MNHEY and CDR2 SMNVEV (reference sequence). This CDR3 region has 18 residues. J gave up 2 bases and V 2 bases, and 11 bases lay outside the gene matches. The DNA for the CDR3 is TGTGCCAGCAGTTTAGTGTCCGGCAGGGGGCTTTCCAAAAACATTCAGTACTTC. Translating it yields CASSLVSGRGLSKNIQYF.

This clonotype was seen many times. The rearrangement uses TRBV12-5 and TRBJ2-7; no reliable D call. Germline assignment: CDR1 LGHNT and CDR2 FRNRAP. V was cut by 4 bases and J by 3 bases, with 13 bases left in between. This CDR3 spans 14 amino acids. As DNA, the CDR3 is TGTGCTAGTGGTTCTCCTCCGCGGCTCTACGAGCAGTACTTC. As protein: CASGSPPRLYEQYF.

This clonotype was recorded once. The rearrangement uses TRBV5-1 and TRBJ2-1; maybe TRBD1 (5 bases). The CDR3 totals 13 residues. The germline V gene has CDR1 SGHRS and CDR2 YFSETQ. Trimming pared 4 bases from V and 5 bases from J, leaving 10 bases between. The CDR3 sequence is CASSRGRHNEQFF. CDR3 DNA sequence: TGCGCCAGCAGCAGGGGCCGACACAATGAGCAGTTCTTC.

This clonotype appeared many times. This rearrangement joins TRBV29-1 to TRBJ1-1; 10 bases fit TRBD1. The CDR3 is 11 amino acids. V lost 6 bases and J lost 6; bases outside the gene matches: 1. Germline CDR1 SQVTM, CDR2 ANQGSEA. The CDR3 DNA reads as TGCAGCGTCGGACAGGGGGCTGAAGCTTTCTTT. Translated, it gives CSVGQGAEAFF.

The V gene is TRBV9, the J gene TRBJ2-1, with 7 bases fitting TRBD2. The CDR3 is 16 residues long. Losses at the gene ends were 4 bases for V and 7 bases for J; bases not matched to a gene: 14. Germline V lookup: CDR1 SGDLS, CDR2 YYNGEE. CDR3 amino acids: CASSPQIPGRGNEQFF. The CDR3 nucleotides read TGTGCCAGCAGCCCACAGATCCCGGGGCGGGGGAATGAGCAGTTCTTC.

As to this clonotype: It is likely a read error: a sequence one base away is far more abundant. This rearrangement joins TRBV7-8 to TRBJ2-1; TRBD1 might be the D (6 bases). V lost 6 bases and J lost 5, with 14 bases in between. Germline V gene lookup returns CDR1 SGHVS and CDR2 FQNEAQ. The CDR3 runs to 14 residues. CDR3 DNA: TGTGCCAGCAGGCCCGCGGACAGCCACAATGAGCAGTTCTTC. Translating gives CASRPADSHNEQFF. Full variable domain (outside the CDR3, taken from reference TRBV7-8 and TRBJ2-1): GAGVSQSPRYKVAKRGQDVALRCDPISGHVSLFWYQQALGQGPEFLTYFQNEAQLDKSGLPSDRFFAERPEGSVSTLKIQRTQQEDSAVYLCASRPADSHNEQFFGPGTRLTVL.